This TCR beta chain came from a study of early T cells in non-severe SARS-CoV-2 infection. TCRdb used MiXCR to reprocess the 5' RACE reads, holding one entry per CDR3 protein. The table shows about 49,000 distinct CDR3 sequences, with around 6.9% occurring only once. This CDR3 comprises 18 residues. Trimming took 5 bases from V and 7 from J; bases not matched to a gene: 22. Germline-derived CDR1 and CDR2 are SGHTA and FQGNSA. Comment on this clonotype: The antigen remains undetermined.

Study-wide points: Matching results from VDJdb favored anti-spike CD8 responses, leaving private and CD4 specificities undetected.

The rearrangement joins TRBV7-2 to TRBJ2-7; TRBD1 agrees at 8 bases. Sequencing was performed on whole blood, taken at baseline. The sequence was obtained from an adult who was a healthcare worker with PCR-confirmed SARS-CoV-2 infection or an uninfected control (not recorded which). The CDR3 spells CASSTRRGTGQTGREQYF. For the CDR3, the DNA is TGTGCCAGCAGCACGAGGCGCGGGACAGGTCAAACTGGGAGGGAGCAGTACTTC.